A single sample gave rise to the 14 T cell receptor beta chains below, sequenced in a study of patients and donors after allogeneic stem cell transplantation. A single record per CDR3 protein comes from TCRdb applying MiXCR to the RT-PCR reads. Seen here are 10,000 to 15,000 distinct CDR3 sequences, roughly a quarter observed once, and the top ten hold about half. Material: blood, either unsorted or a sorted T cell fraction (not recorded which). All receptors derive from a human donor who was either an allogeneic HSCT recipient or a stem cell or donor lymphocyte infusion donor (not recorded which). It is not recorded whose cells these are; they may come from a transplant donor.

J is TRBJ1-2 and V is TRBV19; D unresolved. Trimming removed 6 bases from V and 3 bases from J, with 17 bases in between. The CDR3 totals 15 residues. Germline V gene data show CDR1 as LNHDA and CDR2 as SQIVND (reference sequence). CDR3 sequence: CASRGYAHGYYGYTF. In DNA, the CDR3 is TGTGCCAGTAGGGGATACGCCCATGGATACTATGGCTACACCTTC.

About this clonotype itself: A much larger clone differs from this one at a single base, so this may be a read error. The chain combines TRBV12-3 or TRBV12-4 with TRBJ1-4; D is ambiguous. V lost 7 bases and J lost 6, with 21 bases in between. The CDR3 covers 16 residues. CDR3 region: CASNWATGNSDEKLFF. CDR3 bases: TGTGCCAGCAACTGGGCAACGGGAAACTCTGATGAAAAACTGTTTTTT.

This clonotype was detected a few times. The chain couples TRBV29-1 to TRBJ2-3; D is ambiguous. V shed 3 bases and J shed 3 bases, with 4 bases lying between them. This CDR3 has 11 amino acids. CDR1 is SQVTM, CDR2 ANQGSEA, per germline. In DNA, the CDR3 is TGCAGCGTTGAGACAACAGATACGCAGTATTTT. It yields the protein CSVETTDTQYF.

The chain joins TRBV7-9 to TRBJ1-1; perhaps TRBD1 as D (6 bases). This CDR3 contains 13 residues. CDR1 and CDR2 (germline): SEHNR, FQNEAQ (reference sequence). V was shortened by 7 bases and J by 7 bases, with 16 bases between the two germline ends. This chain's CDR3 is CASTNSGGNEAFF. CDR3 coding DNA: TGTGCCAGCACCAATTCCGGGGGCAATGAAGCTTTCTTT.

V is TRBV4-3 and J is TRBJ2-1, with TRBD2 matching over 7 bases. The germline CDR1 and CDR2 sequences are LGHNA and YSLEER. The V and J ends lost 2 bases and 3 bases, in that order; junction bases with no gene match: 4. The CDR3 loop spans 15 amino acids. The CDR3 spells CASSQQTSSYNEQFF. For the CDR3, the DNA is TGCGCCAGCAGCCAACAGACTAGCAGCTACAATGAGCAGTTCTTC.

The CDR3 nucleotides read TGTGCCAGCAGGGATCAGGGGTGGGACGAAAAACTGTTTTTT. Encoded protein: CASRDQGWDEKLFF. The chain has TRBV6-5 and TRBJ1-4; possible D gene TRBD1, 6 bases. The germline V and J ends were trimmed by 6 bases and 8 bases, with 16 bases remaining between them. Germline V lookup: CDR1 MNHEY, CDR2 SVGAGI. The CDR3 extends over 14 amino acids.

V usage is TRBV10-3 and J usage is TRBJ2-1; 9 positions match TRBD2. CDR1 is ENHRY and CDR2 is SYGVKD in the germline V gene. CDR3 length: 14 amino acids. The V gene end was trimmed by 6 bases and the J gene end by 1 base; junction bases not matched to a gene: 1. CDR3 DNA: TGTGCCATCAGCCTAGCGGGATCCTACAATGAGCAGTTCTTC. Translating it yields CAISLAGSYNEQFF.

The V call is TRBV5-1, the J call TRBJ2-2; D is unresolved. Germline CDR1 is SGHRS and CDR2 is YFSETQ. The CDR3 has 13 residues. Trimming cost V 2 bases and J 1 base, with 3 bases left between them. The CDR3 region is CASSFKNTGELFF. In DNA form, the CDR3 reads TGCGCCAGCAGCTTCAAGAACACCGGGGAGCTGTTTTTT.

The chain employs TRBV13 and TRBJ2-4, with D perhaps given as TRBD1 or TRBD2 (5 bases each). Germline CDR1 PRHDT, CDR2 FYEKMQ (reference sequence). Trimming cost V 0 bases and J 15 bases, with 15 bases left between them. The CDR3 has 13 residues. For the CDR3, the DNA is TGTGCCAGCAGCTTAGGGGCAGGGAGTGGGATGTACTTC. It yields the protein CASSLGAGSGMYF. Combining the CDR3 with reference TRBV13 and TRBJ2-4 gives the whole variable domain AAGVIQSPRHLIKEKRETATLKCYPIPRHDTVYWYQQGPGQDPQFLISFYEKMQSDKGSIPDRFSAQQFSDYHSELNMSSLELGDSALYFCASSLGAGSGMYFGAGTRLSVL.

This clonotype is labeled medium-sized. The V call is TRBV15, the J call TRBJ1-1; perhaps TRBD1 as D (5 bases). This CDR3 is built from 14 residues. The germline V and J ends were trimmed by 5 bases and 4 bases, with 14 bases remaining between them. Germline loops: CDR1 LNHNV, CDR2 YYDKDF (reference sequence). CDR3 in amino acids: CATSGFWDGTEAFF. The CDR3 region has the DNA TGTGCCACCAGCGGCTTCTGGGACGGCACTGAAGCTTTCTTT. Full variable domain (remainder filled in from reference TRBV15 and TRBJ1-1): DAMVIQNPRYQVTQFGKPVTLSCSQTLNHNVMYWYQQKSSQAPKLLFHYYDKDFNNEADTPDNFQSRRPNTSFCFLDIRSPGLGDTAMYLCATSGFWDGTEAFFGQGTRLTVV.

This rearrangement joins TRBV6-2 or TRBV6-3 to TRBJ2-7; D might be TRBD1 or TRBD2, each matching 5 bases. V was clipped by 4 bases and J by 9 bases, with 16 bases between them. Germline V gene sequence: CDR1 MNHEY, CDR2 SVGEGT. The CDR3 has 13 amino acids. The CDR3 is CASSFRDPPGQYF. CDR3 bases: TGTGCCAGCAGTTTCCGGGACCCCCCCGGGCAGTACTTC.

This clonotype was seen a few times. The chain uses TRBV6-5 and TRBJ1-4; the D is unclear. This CDR3 has 16 amino acids. Looked up from germline, CDR1 is MNHEY and CDR2 is SVGAGI. V was shortened by 0 bases and J by 0 bases, with 8 bases between the two germline ends. The DNA of the CDR3 is TGTGCCAGCAGTTACTCCTGGGATGCAACTAATGAAAAACTGTTTTTT. It specifies CASSYSWDATNEKLFF.

The table lists this clonotype with many counts. The CDR3: CASSRRDRSGYTF. CDR3 nucleotide sequence: TGTGCCAGCAGCCGACGGGACAGAAGTGGCTACACCTTC. The chain recombines TRBV5-4 with TRBJ1-2; 7 bases line up with TRBD1. This CDR3 is built from 13 residues. The V gene's germline CDR1 is SGHNT and CDR2 YYREEE (reference sequence). V lost 4 bases and J lost 7; bases outside the gene matches: 7.

V is TRBV20-1 and J is TRBJ1-3, with D perhaps matching TRBD1 (5 bases). The germline gives CDR1 DFQATT, CDR2 SNEGSKA (reference sequence). V was shortened by 3 bases and J by 4 bases, with 16 bases between the two germline ends. The CDR3 is 15 amino acids. The CDR3 sequence is CSASWPTGTGNTIYF. DNA of the CDR3: TGCAGTGCTAGCTGGCCGACCGGGACGGGAAACACCATATATTTT.